The 9 T cell receptor beta chains in this list originate from one sample, sequenced in a study of cytomegalovirus exposure and HLA in healthy donors. Clones were read by immunoSEQ multiplex PCR, and TCRdb kept only the in-frame ones, dropping some. Counted here are about 140,000 clones, almost 85% occurring once; the ten biggest clones make up approximately 1.5%. Sequencing input: PBMCs. Receptor source: a woman aged 30 to 39 in good health and CMV-seronegative.

Many counts were recorded for this clone. This sequence joins TRBV2 and TRBJ1-1; D gene ambiguous. Trimming took 6 bases from V and 2 from J, leaving 10 bases between them. Germline V lookup: CDR1 SNHLY, CDR2 FYNNEI. The CDR3 length is 13 residues. CDR3 nucleotides: TGTGCCAGCAGCTACTCGCCCAACACTGAAGCTTTCTTT. Translating gives CASSYSPNTEAFF.

This chain links TRBV2 with TRBJ2-2; 14 bases fit TRBD2. The length of the CDR3 is 14 residues. The trim removed 7 bases at V and 12 bases at J, leaving 7 bases unmatched. Germline V gene data show CDR1 as SNHLY and CDR2 as FYNNEI. The CDR3: CASTTTSGGAKLFF. The CDR3 nucleotides read TGTGCCAGCACCACGACTAGCGGGGGGGCAAAGCTGTTTTTT.

The chain combines TRBV6-5 with TRBJ1-5; possible D gene TRBD1, 5 bases. CDR1 is MNHEY, CDR2 SVGAGI, per germline. This CDR3 contains 14 residues. V shed 6 bases and J shed 7 bases, with 16 bases lying between them. The CDR3 coding sequence is TGTGCCAGCAGCCTCGTGGGGGGTGGACAGCCCCAGCATTTT. It yields the protein CASSLVGGGQPQHF.

The J gene is TRBJ2-3, the V gene TRBV27, with 8 bases fitting TRBD1. The CDR3 extends over 16 amino acids. Germline values: CDR1 MNHEY, CDR2 SMNVEV (reference sequence). The ends lost 0 bases at V and 5 bases at J; junction bases unmatched: 7. The CDR3 reads CASSLSWQGAGDTQYF. The CDR3 DNA is TGTGCCAGCAGTTTATCGTGGCAGGGGGCCGGAGATACGCAGTATTTT.

The V and J genes are TRBV7-3 and TRBJ2-1; 10 bases map to TRBD2. After removal of 1 base from V and 6 bases from J, the junction contained 6 bases not matched to a gene. Germline V gene sequence: CDR1 SGHTA, CDR2 FQGTGA. The length of the CDR3 is 16 residues. This chain's CDR3 is CASSLRRLAGVNEQFF. The CDR3 nucleotides are TGTGCCAGCAGCTTAAGGCGGCTAGCGGGGGTCAATGAGCAGTTCTTC.

The count of this clone is one. The chain combines TRBV5-1 with TRBJ2-5, with TRBD2 matching 9 bases. Germline CDR1 and CDR2: SGHRS and YFSETQ. V lost 4 bases and J lost 7; bases outside the gene matches: 8. The CDR3 spans 14 residues. For the CDR3, the DNA is TGCGCCAGCAGCACGGGGACTAGCCAGCCGACCCAGTACTTC. Its translation is CASSTGTSQPTQYF.

The chain links TRBV6-4 to TRBJ1-2; 9 positions match TRBD1. The junction had 14 bases not matched to a gene; V was cut back by 8 bases and J by 7 bases. The CDR3 is 15 residues long. Germline lookup yields CDR1 MRHNA and CDR2 SNTAGT. The CDR3 DNA sequence: TGTGCCAGCTCATCCGGGACAGGGAAAATAGGTGGCTACACCTTC. It translates to CASSSGTGKIGGYTF.

Here the CDR3 DNA reads TGTGCCAGCAGCGTAGGCGGATCGGGCTACGAGCAGTACTTC. This encodes CASSVGGSGYEQYF. J is TRBJ2-7 and V is TRBV9; D gene uncertain. Germline V gene sequence: CDR1 SGDLS, CDR2 YYNGEE. Deletions cut 0 bases from V and 3 bases from J, with 10 bases between. The CDR3 is 14 residues long.

For this clone: In the same sample, other DNA sequences code for this CDR3. The chain is built from TRBV6-5 and TRBJ1-1; D not resolved. The germline V gene encodes CDR1 MNHEY and CDR2 SVGAGI. The CDR3 has 13 residues. Trimming took off 6 bases at V and 0 bases at J, with 8 bases between the two ends. CDR3 sequence (DNA): TGTGCCAGCAGACGTACAGTGAACACTGAAGCTTTCTTT. This gives the protein CASRRTVNTEAFF.